This is a list of T cell receptor beta chains from one sample in a study of cytomegalovirus exposure and HLA in healthy donors. Data came from immunoSEQ multiplex PCR; TCRdb stores just in-frame clones and leaves some out. The sample shows under 200,000 clones, over 70% of them seen only once. The sequencing input was PBMCs. The source is a woman aged 50 to 60 in good health and CMV-seronegative. The CDR3 runs from the conserved cysteine through the conserved F or W. The order of the fields is V gene, J gene, clone size, D gene, CDR3 protein, CDR3 DNA. D genes are given only for firm matches. Clone size appears in some rows only: once, few, many, or a class for an expanded clone.

v_gene: TRBV28; j_gene: TRBJ2-3; abundance: .; d_gene: TRBD2; CDR3aa: CASSAPYSVAGADTQYF; CDR3nt: TGTGCCAGCAGTGCCCCCTATTCTGTAGCGGGAGCAGATACGCAGTATTTT
v_gene: TRBV29-1; j_gene: TRBJ1-3; abundance: once; d_gene: .; CDR3aa: CSVVVTGTGNTIYF; CDR3nt: TGCAGCGTTGTAGTTACAGGCACTGGAAACACCATATATTTT
v_gene: TRBV30; j_gene: TRBJ2-7; abundance: .; d_gene: .; CDR3aa: CAWSEAAAYEQYF; CDR3nt: TGTGCCTGGAGTGAGGCGGCAGCCTACGAGCAGTACTTC
v_gene: TRBV9; j_gene: TRBJ2-2; abundance: .; d_gene: TRBD1; CDR3aa: CASSVRRGQGQHTGELFF; CDR3nt: TGTGCCAGCAGCGTACGTAGGGGACAGGGCCAACACACCGGGGAGCTGTTTTTT
v_gene: TRBV28; j_gene: TRBJ1-2; abundance: .; d_gene: TRBD1; CDR3aa: CASSVTGGRDYGYTF; CDR3nt: TGTGCCAGCAGTGTTACAGGGGGCAGGGACTATGGCTACACCTTC
v_gene: TRBV7-9; j_gene: TRBJ1-1; abundance: .; d_gene: .; CDR3aa: CASSLRQDEAFF; CDR3nt: TGTGCCAGCAGCTTAAGACAGGATGAAGCTTTCTTT
v_gene: TRBV19; j_gene: TRBJ2-7; abundance: .; d_gene: .; CDR3aa: CASSRTGAKDEQYF; CDR3nt: TGTGCCAGTAGTAGGACGGGAGCTAAGGACGAGCAGTACTTC
v_gene: TRBV30; j_gene: TRBJ2-7; abundance: .; d_gene: .; CDR3aa: CAWSVGGGTYEQYF; CDR3nt: TGTGCCTGGAGTGTAGGGGGAGGGACCTACGAGCAGTACTTC
v_gene: TRBV2; j_gene: TRBJ2-7; abundance: once; d_gene: TRBD1; CDR3aa: CASSRQGARYEQYF; CDR3nt: TGTGCCAGTAGCAGACAGGGGGCCCGCTACGAGCAGTACTTC
v_gene: TRBV6-1; j_gene: TRBJ2-3; abundance: .; d_gene: TRBD2; CDR3aa: CASNAGGPLIDTQYF; CDR3nt: TGTGCCAGCAATGCGGGAGGGCCGTTGATAGATACGCAGTATTTT
v_gene: TRBV30; j_gene: TRBJ1-5; abundance: .; d_gene: .; CDR3aa: CAWSAFGAGINQPQHF; CDR3nt: TGTGCCTGGAGTGCATTTGGGGCAGGCATCAATCAGCCCCAGCATTTT
v_gene: TRBV5-6; j_gene: TRBJ2-1; abundance: .; d_gene: .; CDR3aa: CASSLLQGPLYNEQFF; CDR3nt: TGTGCCAGCAGCTTGTTGCAGGGTCCCCTCTACAATGAGCAGTTCTTC
v_gene: TRBV30; j_gene: TRBJ2-5; abundance: .; d_gene: TRBD1; CDR3aa: CAWSPGQGVGETQYF; CDR3nt: TGTGCCTGGAGTCCGGGACAGGGGGTTGGAGAGACCCAGTACTTC
v_gene: TRBV11-3; j_gene: TRBJ2-1; abundance: .; d_gene: TRBD2; CDR3aa: CASSRQAGGPYNEQFF; CDR3nt: TGTGCCAGCAGTCGTCAGGCGGGGGGGCCTTACAATGAGCAGTTCTTC
v_gene: TRBV5-1; j_gene: TRBJ2-2; abundance: .; d_gene: TRBD1; CDR3aa: CASSELQGAPHGELFF; CDR3nt: TGCGCCAGCAGCGAATTACAGGGGGCCCCCCACGGGGAGCTGTTTTTT
v_gene: TRBV7-9; j_gene: TRBJ2-3; abundance: .; d_gene: .; CDR3aa: CASSLVRVDTQYF; CDR3nt: TGTGCCAGCAGCTTGGTCAGGGTGGATACGCAGTATTTT
v_gene: TRBV7-2; j_gene: TRBJ2-7; abundance: .; d_gene: .; CDR3aa: CASSLSGTRSYEQYF; CDR3nt: TGTGCCAGCAGCTTATCGGGGACTCGATCCTACGAGCAGTACTTC
v_gene: TRBV4-1; j_gene: TRBJ2-3; abundance: .; d_gene: TRBD2; CDR3aa: CASSPGLGRDTQYF; CDR3nt: TGCGCCAGCAGCCCGGGACTAGGGAGGGATACGCAGTATTTT
v_gene: TRBV4-1; j_gene: TRBJ2-7; abundance: .; d_gene: TRBD2; CDR3aa: CASSQLGLAKDEQYF; CDR3nt: TGCGCCAGCAGCCAATTGGGACTAGCGAAGGACGAGCAGTACTTC
v_gene: TRBV4-1; j_gene: TRBJ1-4; abundance: .; d_gene: .; CDR3aa: CASSQGRGGEAGKLFF; CDR3nt: TGCGCCAGCAGCCAGGGTCGGGGCGGTGAGGCGGGGAAACTGTTTTTT
v_gene: TRBV5-1; j_gene: TRBJ1-1; abundance: .; d_gene: TRBD1; CDR3aa: CATKRLGQVNTEAFF; CDR3nt: TGCGCCACTAAAAGGCTGGGACAGGTGAACACTGAAGCTTTCTTT
v_gene: TRBV9; j_gene: TRBJ1-6; abundance: .; d_gene: .; CDR3aa: CASSVGGDSPLHF; CDR3nt: TGTGCCAGCAGCGTAGGGGGGGATTCACCCCTCCACTTT
v_gene: TRBV15; j_gene: TRBJ2-3; abundance: .; d_gene: .; CDR3aa: CATSSRVPVDTQYF; CDR3nt: TGTGCCACCAGCAGCCGGGTCCCGGTAGATACGCAGTATTTT
v_gene: TRBV27; j_gene: TRBJ1-4; abundance: .; d_gene: .; CDR3aa: CASSFLQGGVLEKLFF; CDR3nt: TGTGCCAGCAGTTTTCTTCAGGGCGGCGTACTAGAAAAACTGTTTTTT
v_gene: TRBV28; j_gene: TRBJ1-2; abundance: .; d_gene: .; CDR3aa: CASSLPDFSYGYTF; CDR3nt: TGTGCCAGCAGTTTACCTGACTTTAGCTATGGCTACACCTTC
v_gene: TRBV10-2; j_gene: TRBJ2-2; abundance: .; d_gene: TRBD2; CDR3aa: CASSERREGPPGELFF; CDR3nt: TGCGCCAGCAGTGAGAGGCGGGAGGGCCCTCCCGGGGAGCTGTTTTTT
v_gene: TRBV2; j_gene: TRBJ1-2; abundance: few; d_gene: .; CDR3aa: CASRDDGIYGYTF; CDR3nt: TGTGCCAGCAGGGATGACGGGATCTATGGCTACACCTTC
v_gene: TRBV7-8; j_gene: TRBJ2-3; abundance: .; d_gene: .; CDR3aa: CASSLAGENTDTQYF; CDR3nt: TGTGCCAGCAGCTTAGCGGGAGAGAACACAGATACGCAGTATTTT
v_gene: TRBV27; j_gene: TRBJ1-6; abundance: once; d_gene: TRBD1; CDR3aa: CASSPQTGDGANSPLHF; CDR3nt: TGTGCCAGCAGTCCCCAGACAGGGGATGGCGCGAATTCACCCCTCCACTTT
v_gene: TRBV14; j_gene: TRBJ2-6; abundance: .; d_gene: .; CDR3aa: CASSRQRGSGANVLTF; CDR3nt: TGTGCCAGCAGCCGCCAACGGGGTTCTGGGGCCAACGTCCTGACTTTC
v_gene: TRBV18; j_gene: TRBJ2-3; abundance: .; d_gene: TRBD2; CDR3aa: CASSLPGLAGESDTQYF; CDR3nt: TGTGCCAGCTCACTCCCGGGACTAGCGGGAGAGTCAGATACGCAGTATTTT
v_gene: TRBV5-6; j_gene: TRBJ2-5; abundance: once; d_gene: TRBD2; CDR3aa: CASSFSLADYKKETQYF; CDR3nt: TGTGCCAGCAGCTTTTCCCTAGCGGACTATAAAAAAGAGACCCAGTACTTC
v_gene: TRBV10-3; j_gene: TRBJ1-1; abundance: .; d_gene: TRBD1; CDR3aa: CAIRGTANTEAFF; CDR3nt: TGTGCCATCAGAGGGACAGCAAACACTGAAGCTTTCTTT
v_gene: TRBV28; j_gene: TRBJ2-7; abundance: few; d_gene: .; CDR3aa: CASNNGLIYEQYF; CDR3nt: TGTGCCAGCAATAACGGACTAATATACGAGCAGTACTTC
v_gene: TRBV15; j_gene: TRBJ2-1; abundance: .; d_gene: TRBD1; CDR3aa: CATSARDRTYNEQFF; CDR3nt: TGTGCCACCAGCGCCCGGGACAGAACTTACAATGAGCAGTTCTTC
v_gene: TRBV28; j_gene: TRBJ1-2; abundance: .; d_gene: TRBD1; CDR3aa: CASSVKQGYYGYTF; CDR3nt: TGTGCCAGCAGTGTAAAACAGGGGTACTATGGCTACACCTTC
v_gene: TRBV27; j_gene: TRBJ1-2; abundance: .; d_gene: .; CDR3aa: CASSYNSHYGYTF; CDR3nt: TGTGCCAGCAGTTATAACAGTCACTATGGCTACACCTTC
v_gene: TRBV18; j_gene: TRBJ2-5; abundance: .; d_gene: TRBD2; CDR3aa: CASSPPNSGEETQYF; CDR3nt: TGTGCCAGCTCACCACCGAACAGCGGGGAAGAGACCCAGTACTTC
v_gene: TRBV5-4; j_gene: TRBJ1-3; abundance: .; d_gene: .; CDR3aa: CASSLRAGHSGNTIYF; CDR3nt: TGTGCCAGCAGCTTGAGGGCAGGACACTCTGGAAACACCATATATTTT
v_gene: TRBV5-1; j_gene: TRBJ1-1; abundance: .; d_gene: TRBD1; CDR3aa: CASSLGGQGQNTEAFF; CDR3nt: TGCGCCAGCAGCTTGGGAGGACAGGGCCAGAACACTGAAGCTTTCTTT
v_gene: TRBV20-1; j_gene: TRBJ2-7; abundance: .; d_gene: .; CDR3aa: CSATGVEQYF; CDR3nt: TGCAGTGCTACAGGGGTCGAGCAGTACTTC
v_gene: TRBV10-1; j_gene: TRBJ2-7; abundance: .; d_gene: TRBD2; CDR3aa: CASSLAGPYEQYF; CDR3nt: TGCGCCAGCAGCCTAGCGGGACCTTACGAGCAGTACTTC
v_gene: TRBV5-6; j_gene: TRBJ2-7; abundance: .; d_gene: TRBD1; CDR3aa: CASSSRDRGVYEQYF; CDR3nt: TGTGCCAGCAGCTCCCGGGACAGGGGAGTCTACGAGCAGTACTTC
v_gene: TRBV10-1; j_gene: TRBJ2-3; abundance: few; d_gene: TRBD2; CDR3aa: CASRDGGDWADTQYF; CDR3nt: TGCGCCAGCAGGGACGGGGGGGATTGGGCAGATACGCAGTATTTT
v_gene: TRBV5-1; j_gene: TRBJ2-3; abundance: .; d_gene: TRBD2; CDR3aa: CASSLAGGGFTDTQYF; CDR3nt: TGCGCCAGCAGCTTAGCGGGAGGAGGTTTCACAGATACGCAGTATTTT
v_gene: TRBV10-3; j_gene: TRBJ1-1; abundance: few; d_gene: .; CDR3aa: CAIREDREAFF; CDR3nt: TGTGCCATCAGAGAAGACAGGGAAGCTTTCTTT
v_gene: TRBV5-1; j_gene: TRBJ1-3; abundance: .; d_gene: TRBD1; CDR3aa: CASSRDSSGNTIYF; CDR3nt: TGCGCCAGCAGCAGGGACAGCTCTGGAAACACCATATATTTT
v_gene: TRBV2; j_gene: TRBJ2-3; abundance: .; d_gene: .; CDR3aa: CASKPSALVDTQYF; CDR3nt: TGTGCCAGCAAACCTAGCGCCCTTGTAGATACGCAGTATTTT
v_gene: TRBV2; j_gene: TRBJ2-5; abundance: .; d_gene: TRBD2; CDR3aa: CATARGLAGNQETQYF; CDR3nt: TGTGCCACAGCCCGGGGGCTAGCGGGGAACCAAGAGACCCAGTACTTC
v_gene: TRBV15; j_gene: TRBJ2-3; abundance: few; d_gene: TRBD2; CDR3aa: CATSRQLAGGSGTQYF; CDR3nt: TGTGCCACCAGCAGGCAACTAGCGGGAGGGTCGGGTACGCAGTATTTT
v_gene: TRBV6-5; j_gene: TRBJ2-5; abundance: .; d_gene: TRBD2; CDR3aa: CASREREWKETQYF; CDR3nt: TGTGCCAGCAGGGAGCGGGAGTGGAAAGAGACCCAGTACTTC
v_gene: TRBV5-6; j_gene: TRBJ1-4; abundance: .; d_gene: .; CDR3aa: CASSGGTPVGKLFF; CDR3nt: TGTGCCAGCAGCGGGGGGACTCCTGTAGGGAAACTGTTTTTT
v_gene: TRBV7-7; j_gene: TRBJ2-1; abundance: .; d_gene: .; CDR3aa: CASSMERVSYNEQFF; CDR3nt: TGTGCCAGCAGCATGGAGCGGGTCTCCTACAATGAGCAGTTCTTC